The 23 T cell receptor beta chains reported below all come from one sample, sequenced in a study of blood T cell repertoires in COVID-19. Assay: immunoSEQ multiplex PCR; the TCRdb copy retains only in-frame clones and omits some. This sample has around 140,000 clones, with around 78% found just once. Input material: peripheral blood. Receptors originate from a woman in her sixties with acute or convalescent COVID-19.

The chain employs TRBV5-4 and TRBJ2-5, with D possibly being TRBD2 (5 bases). Germline lookup yields CDR1 SGHNT and CDR2 YYREEE (reference sequence). The CDR3 covers 13 residues. The ends were cut back, 0 bases at V and 5 bases at J, with 8 bases in the middle. CDR3 residues: CASSLVGGETQYF. DNA for the CDR3: TGTGCCAGCAGCTTGGTGGGCGGGGAGACCCAGTACTTC.

This clone was observed a handful of times. V is TRBV28 and J is TRBJ2-1, with D perhaps TRBD2 (5 bases). V was cut by 5 bases and J by 2 bases, with 13 bases left in between. Germline CDR1 and CDR2: MDHEN and SYDVKM. This CDR3 is built from 15 residues. The CDR3 nucleotides are TGTGCCAGCAGTCCGGAGGATGCGGCCTACAATGAGCAGTTCTTC. Its protein is CASSPEDAAYNEQFF.

The rearrangement uses TRBV6-6 and TRBJ2-7; D not certain. The germline V gene has CDR1 MNHNY and CDR2 SVGAGI (reference sequence). The CDR3 spans 15 residues. Deletions cut 0 bases from V and 0 bases from J, with 9 bases between. The CDR3 here is CASSYSVMSSYEQYF. The CDR3 DNA is TGTGCCAGCAGTTACTCGGTTATGAGCTCCTACGAGCAGTACTTC.

The V and J genes are TRBV7-3 and TRBJ2-1; possibly TRBD2 for D (6 bases). The CDR3 has 15 amino acids. Germline values: CDR1 SGHTA, CDR2 FQGTGA. The V end was cut by 2 bases, the J end by 2 bases, with 10 bases between. CDR3 loop: CASSLLERAYNEQFF. CDR3 nucleotide sequence: TGTGCCAGCAGCTTACTGGAGCGGGCCTACAATGAGCAGTTCTTC.

This clone was seen just once. The chain carries TRBV19 and TRBJ2-1; 12 bases match TRBD2. V trimming: 7 bases; J trimming: 6 bases; junction bases outside the gene matches: 7. This CDR3 spans 15 amino acids. From germline, CDR1 is LNHDA and CDR2 SQIVND (reference sequence). The CDR3 DNA follows: TGTGCCAGTACGGCTAGCGGGAGGGCCAGCAATGAGCAGTTCTTC. Translation: CASTASGRASNEQFF.

The rearrangement joins TRBV4-1 to TRBJ2-6; no definite D call. V lost 0 bases, J lost 2 bases, and 14 bases lay in between. The CDR3 totals 18 residues. CDR1 is MGHRA and CDR2 is YSYEKL in the germline V gene. The CDR3 loop is CASSQDRHSFTGANVLTF. CDR3 nucleotide sequence: TGCGCCAGCAGCCAAGATAGACACTCTTTTACTGGGGCCAACGTCCTGACTTTC.

This clone has a single count. This chain connects TRBV5-8 to TRBJ2-2, with 8 bases lining up with TRBD1. The CDR3 runs to 15 residues. V was pared by 4 bases and J by 3 bases, with 5 bases of the junction left unmatched. Germline-derived CDR1 and CDR2 are SGHTS and YDEGEE. CDR3 coding DNA: TGTGCCAGCAGCCCCTGGACAGGGCACACCGGGGAGCTGTTTTTT. Protein: CASSPWTGHTGELFF. The whole variable domain, filled in from reference TRBV5-8 and TRBJ2-2, reads EAGVTQSPTHLIKTRGQQATLRCSPISGHTSVYWYQQALGLGLQFLLWYDEGEERNRGNFPPRFSGRQFPNYSSELNVNALELEDSALYLCASSPWTGHTGELFFGEGSRLTVL.

The chain employs TRBV5-1 and TRBJ2-7, with TRBD2 matching over 11 bases. With V trimmed by 2 bases and J by 3 bases, 4 bases remained unmatched. The CDR3 spans 15 residues. Germline loops: CDR1 SGHRS, CDR2 YFSETQ. CDR3 protein: CASSLPLAGGYEQYF. The CDR3 DNA is TGCGCCAGCAGCTTACCCCTAGCGGGAGGCTACGAGCAGTACTTC.

This clone appeared a few times. The chain combines TRBV2 with TRBJ1-1; D remains ambiguous. The ends were cut back, 8 bases at V and 1 base at J, with 11 bases in the middle. This CDR3 has 13 amino acids. The germline gives CDR1 SNHLY, CDR2 FYNNEI. CDR3 region: CASRFWANTEAFF. As DNA, the CDR3 is TGTGCCAGCCGTTTTTGGGCGAACACTGAAGCTTTCTTT.

The genes are TRBV6-6 and TRBJ2-7; D call uncertain. The germline V and J ends were trimmed by 8 bases and 3 bases, with 17 bases remaining between them. The CDR3 runs to 14 residues. Germline V CDR1 and CDR2: MNHNY, SVGAGI (reference sequence). The CDR3 protein is CASPESARRYEQYF. The CDR3 DNA reads TGTGCCAGCCCCGAAAGCGCCCGACGCTACGAGCAGTACTTC.

This chain uses TRBV15 with TRBJ1-2, with 7 positions matching TRBD1. The J segment lost 5 bases and the V segment lost 3 bases, leaving 6 bases of the junction unmatched. This CDR3 comprises 14 residues. Germline V gene sequence: CDR1 LNHNV, CDR2 YYDKDF (reference sequence). The CDR3 reads CATSRDRLGYGYTF. The CDR3 DNA follows: TGTGCCACCAGCAGGGACAGGCTCGGGTATGGCTACACCTTC.

The chain links TRBV28 to TRBJ2-7; perhaps TRBD1 as D (5 bases). The CDR3 runs to 15 residues. Trimming took 6 bases from V and 4 from J, leaving 19 bases between them. Germline CDR1 is MDHEN and CDR2 is SYDVKM. Here the CDR3 reads CASRYNRSPYYEQYF. The DNA of the CDR3 is TGTGCCAGCAGATATAACAGGAGCCCGTATTACGAGCAGTACTTC. The variable domain in full, with the rest retrieved from reference TRBV28 and TRBJ2-7, is DVKVTQSSRYLVKRTGEKVFLECVQDMDHENMFWYRQDPGLGLRLIYFSYDVKMKEKGDIPEGYSVSREKKERFSLILESASTNQTSMYLCASRYNRSPYYEQYFGPGTRLTVT.

As regards this clone: The junction departs from the called germline gene at one end, perhaps through a read error. The chain links TRBV11-3 to TRBJ2-1; D is unresolved. From germline, CDR1 is SGHNT and CDR2 YENEEA. The CDR3 contains 15 residues. The CDR3 region is CASSLEFQTYNEQFF. DNA of the CDR3: TGTGCCAGCAGCCTAGAATTTCAGACCTACAATGAGCAGTTCTTC.

J is TRBJ2-5 and V is TRBV10-3, with TRBD1 matching over 7 bases. Germline CDR1 and CDR2: ENHRY and SYGVKD. The junction had 6 bases not matched to a gene; V was cut back by 3 bases and J by 5 bases. The CDR3 is 14 amino acids. The CDR3 region has the DNA TGTGCCATCAGTGAAACAGGGGTCCGGGAGACCCAGTACTTC. This gives the protein CAISETGVRETQYF.

The chain links TRBV3-1 (or the pseudogene TRBV3-2) to TRBJ2-1; weak D call: TRBD1 (6 bases). V was shortened by 2 bases and J by 5 bases, with 19 bases between the two germline ends. This CDR3 is built from 17 residues. Germline V gene sequence: CDR1 LGHDT, CDR2 YNNKEL (reference sequence). CDR3 bases: TGTGCCAGCAGCCAACTCGGACAGACAGGTTTTAACAATGAGCAGTTCTTC. Translating gives CASSQLGQTGFNNEQFF.

The chain couples TRBV2 to TRBJ1-2; D remains ambiguous. This CDR3 has 13 residues. Germline V gives CDR1 SNHLY, CDR2 FYNNEI. The ends were cut back, 3 bases at V and 6 bases at J, with 11 bases in the middle. In DNA form, the CDR3 reads TGTGCCAGCAGTGAGATGGGAGGGAATGGCTACACCTTC. Amino acids: CASSEMGGNGYTF. Full variable domain (outside the CDR3, taken from reference TRBV2 and TRBJ1-2): EPEVTQTPSHQVTQMGQEVILRCVPISNHLYFYWYRQILGQKVEFLVSFYNNEISEKSEIFDDQFSVERPDGSNFTLKIRSTKLEDSAMYFCASSEMGGNGYTFGSGTRLTVV.

The V call is TRBV3-1 (or the pseudogene TRBV3-2), the J call TRBJ1-5, with 9 bases that match TRBD1. The germline V gene encodes CDR1 LGHDT and CDR2 YNNKEL (reference sequence). V lost 3 bases to trimming and J lost 4 bases; unmatched junction nucleotides: 4. This CDR3 contains 15 residues. The chain's CDR3 is CASSQDRGWNQPQHF. For the CDR3, the DNA is TGTGCCAGCAGCCAGGACAGGGGCTGGAATCAGCCCCAGCATTTT.

This clone has a handful of counts. The chain recombines TRBV2 with TRBJ1-5; 9 nucleotides align to TRBD1. There are 13 residues in the CDR3. Per the germline V gene, CDR1 is SNHLY and CDR2 is FYNNEI. V lost 5 bases and J lost 8; bases outside the gene matches: 4. CDR3 loop: CASSRDRVKPQHF. The CDR3 coding sequence is TGTGCCAGCAGTCGGGACAGGGTGAAGCCCCAGCATTTT.

In this sample, this clone turned up a few times. The J gene is TRBJ1-5, the V gene TRBV7-9, with 8 bases matching TRBD1. V trimming: 5 bases; J trimming: 2 bases; junction bases outside the gene matches: 5. The CDR3 contains 15 residues. The germline V gene encodes CDR1 SEHNR and CDR2 FQNEAQ (reference sequence). The CDR3 region has the DNA TGTGCCAGCAGCCCCTTGACAGGGGGCAATCAGCCCCAGCATTTT. It translates to CASSPLTGGNQPQHF.

This clone was seen more than once but under ten times. The J gene is TRBJ1-6, the V gene TRBV9; tentative D call: TRBD1 (5 bases). V was cut by 3 bases and J by 7 bases, with 17 bases left in between. CDR3 length: 16 amino acids. The germline CDR1 and CDR2 sequences are SGDLS and YYNGEE. Written as DNA, the CDR3 is TGTGCCAGCAGCGAAACCCCGGGGGGTGGAAATTCACCCCTCCACTTT. This encodes CASSETPGGGNSPLHF.

The genes are TRBV11-2 and TRBJ1-3; no reliable D call. This CDR3 comprises 14 residues. From germline, CDR1 is SGHAT and CDR2 FQNNGV. V was clipped by 1 base and J by 0 bases, with 4 bases between them. The CDR3 region has the DNA TGTGCCAGCAGCTTAGTCTCCTCTGGAAACACCATATATTTT. Encoded protein: CASSLVSSGNTIYF.

The genes are TRBV2 and TRBJ1-5; TRBD1 aligns across 11 bases. Trimming removed 4 bases from V and 7 bases from J; junction bases left unmatched: 12. The CDR3 totals 17 residues. Germline V lookup: CDR1 SNHLY, CDR2 FYNNEI. The CDR3 DNA is TGTGCCAGCAGTGTGCCGATAGGACAGGGGGCACCCCAGCCCCAGCATTTT. Translating gives CASSVPIGQGAPQPQHF.

The genes are TRBV5-1 and TRBJ1-1; D may be TRBD1 (5 bases). The CDR3 covers 14 residues. Germline CDR1 reads SGHRS; CDR2 reads YFSETQ. The V end lost 0 bases, the J end lost 2 bases, and 8 bases lay between the germline ends. CDR3 nucleotide sequence: TGCGCCAGCAGCTTGGGACAGAGAAACACTGAAGCTTTCTTT. It translates to CASSLGQRNTEAFF.